These 32 T cell receptor beta chains originate from one sample sequenced in a study of T cell responses to AZD1222 COVID-19 vaccine. Sequencing used immunoSEQ multiplex PCR; TCRdb keeps in-frame clones, though not all of them. The sample records some 120,000 clones, about 90% being singletons. Sequenced material: peripheral blood, taken on day 0 of AZD1222 vaccination. Every receptor here comes from an adult in good health.

This clone was observed a handful of times. This chain joins TRBV6-5 and TRBJ1-1; 9 nucleotides match TRBD1. The CDR3 spans 14 residues. Germline CDR1 is MNHEY and CDR2 is SVGAGI. J gave up 7 bases and V 1 base, and 4 bases lay outside the gene matches. Written as DNA, the CDR3 is TGTGCCAGCAGTTACTACAGGGGGCAGGGTGAAGCTTTCTTT. Protein product: CASSYYRGQGEAFF.

In its sample, this clone was seen once. The CDR3 protein is CASSTDGSNQPQHF. The CDR3 nucleotides are TGTGCCAGTAGTACGGACGGTAGCAATCAGCCCCAGCATTTT. The chain is built from TRBV19 and TRBJ1-5; D call uncertain. The V gene lost 4 bases and the J gene lost 0 bases, with 7 bases spanning the gap. The V gene's germline CDR1 is LNHDA and CDR2 SQIVND (reference sequence). CDR3 length: 14 residues.

The chain has TRBV5-1 and TRBJ2-2, with 12 bases identical to TRBD2. The V segment lost 6 bases and the J segment 6 bases; nucleotides outside the gene matches: 3. The germline V gene has CDR1 SGHRS and CDR2 YFSETQ. This CDR3 is 14 amino acids long. The CDR3 nucleotides are TGCGCCAGCACCCTAGCGGGGGGGCCCGGGGAGCTGTTTTTT. Amino acid sequence: CASTLAGGPGELFF.

The J gene is TRBJ2-7, the V gene TRBV4-1, with TRBD2 as a possible D gene (6 bases). Trimming cost V 0 bases and J 1 base, with 19 bases left between them. This CDR3 is 18 amino acids long. The germline gives CDR1 MGHRA, CDR2 YSYEKL. CDR3: CASSQERSGQDGSYEQYF. DNA of the CDR3: TGCGCCAGCAGCCAAGAACGAAGCGGGCAAGATGGGTCCTACGAGCAGTACTTC.

J is TRBJ2-1 and V is TRBV5-5; no clear D gene. V was shortened by 0 bases and J by 6 bases, with 16 bases between the two germline ends. Germline V CDR1 and CDR2: SGHKS, YYEKEE (reference sequence). The CDR3 spans 16 residues. For the CDR3, the DNA is TGTGCCAGCAGCTTGGGGGGTACTATGGCGTCCAATGAGCAGTTCTTC. It specifies CASSLGGTMASNEQFF.

This chain joins TRBV2 and TRBJ1-2, with D uncertain. Germline V CDR1 and CDR2: SNHLY, FYNNEI. The length of the CDR3 is 11 residues. Trimming stripped 7 bases from V and 4 bases from J, with 7 bases between. The CDR3 is CASTRSYGYTF. The CDR3 bases are TGTGCCAGCACCAGATCCTATGGCTACACCTTC.

The chain employs TRBV5-6 and TRBJ2-7, with D tentatively TRBD2 (6 bases). Germline V gene lookup returns CDR1 SGHDT and CDR2 YYEEEE. This CDR3 is 15 amino acids long. The V end lost 1 base, the J end lost 6 bases, and 17 bases lay between the germline ends. As DNA, the CDR3 is TGTGCCAGCAGCTTGTTTAGGTGGGGGGTCAGCGAGCAGTACTTC. Its protein is CASSLFRWGVSEQYF.

This clone was found a few times. The CDR3 nucleotides are TGTGCCAGCGGGGACTATCAGCCCCAGCATTTT. Translation gives CASGDYQPQHF. The V and J genes are TRBV2 and TRBJ1-5; possible D gene TRBD1, 5 bases. CDR1 and CDR2 (germline): SNHLY, FYNNEI. CDR3 size: 11 residues. The V gene lost 8 bases and the J gene lost 5 bases, with 7 bases spanning the gap.

This chain uses TRBV19 with TRBJ2-7; 9 bases are a match to TRBD1. The J segment lost 6 bases and the V segment lost 3 bases, leaving 9 bases of the junction unmatched. This CDR3 has 15 residues. Per germline, CDR1 LNHDA and CDR2 SQIVND (reference sequence). DNA for the CDR3: TGTGCCAGTAGTATCGGGACAGGGAATGTCGCCGAGCAGTACTTC. Encoded protein: CASSIGTGNVAEQYF.

The genes are TRBV11-2 and TRBJ1-1; D is uncertain. Germline CDR1 SGHAT, CDR2 FQNNGV. The CDR3 contains 15 residues. V was shortened by 0 bases and J by 6 bases, with 14 bases between the two germline ends. Here the CDR3 reads CASSLDGRGAAEAFF. For the CDR3, the DNA is TGTGCCAGCAGCTTAGATGGTAGAGGCGCAGCTGAAGCTTTCTTT.

The rearrangement links TRBV7-8 to TRBJ2-7; D is possibly TRBD2 (5 bases). V lost 1 base and J lost 4, with 5 bases in between. Germline V lookup: CDR1 SGHVS, CDR2 FQNEAQ. There are 12 residues in the CDR3. CDR3 sequence: CASSLGEYEQYF. Written as DNA, the CDR3 is TGTGCCAGCAGCTTAGGGGAGTACGAGCAGTACTTC.

This chain connects TRBV3-1 (or the pseudogene TRBV3-2) to TRBJ2-7; D might be TRBD2 (6 bases). The CDR3 extends over 13 amino acids. Trimming cost V 1 base and J 13 bases, with 17 bases left between them. CDR1 and CDR2 from the germline V gene are LGHDT and YNNKEL (reference sequence). In nucleotides, the CDR3 is TGTGCCAGCAGCCAAGTCGCGACTAGTTGGATTTACTTC. Protein product: CASSQVATSWIYF.

The chain joins TRBV10-3 to TRBJ2-2; D is perhaps TRBD1 or TRBD2 (5 bases each). This CDR3 has 14 residues. V lost 9 bases and J 10 bases, leaving 21 bases between the germline ends. In germline, CDR1 is ENHRY, CDR2 SYGVKD. The CDR3 protein is CAIGTDVLPAELFF. The CDR3 DNA reads as TGTGCCATTGGGACCGACGTCCTGCCCGCGGAGCTGTTTTTT.

The chain combines TRBV28 with TRBJ2-1, with D uncertain. CDR1 is MDHEN, CDR2 SYDVKM, per germline. The CDR3 is 12 amino acids. V was pared by 6 bases and J by 5 bases, with 8 bases between. CDR3 in DNA: TGTGCCAGCAGAGAAAGGAACAATGAGCAGTTCTTC. It specifies CASRERNNEQFF.

The rearrangement links TRBV19 to TRBJ1-5; 7 nucleotides line up with TRBD1. Germline trimming cut 3 bases from V and 6 bases from J; bases unmatched to any gene: 11. The length of the CDR3 is 16 residues. Germline loops: CDR1 LNHDA, CDR2 SQIVND (reference sequence). This CDR3 is CASSIEGQRTSQPQHF. The CDR3 DNA is TGTGCCAGTAGTATTGAGGGACAGCGGACGAGTCAGCCCCAGCATTTT.

The chain recombines TRBV15 with TRBJ2-2, with 8 bases that match TRBD1. V lost 5 bases, J lost 9 bases, and 8 bases stayed unmatched. Germline V gene sequence: CDR1 LNHNV, CDR2 YYDKDF (reference sequence). This CDR3 is 14 amino acids long. The CDR3 DNA reads as TGTGCCACCAGCGGACAGGGTAATTACCGGGAGCTGTTTTTT. This translates into CATSGQGNYRELFF.

This clone was counted between two and nine times. The gene calls are TRBV7-2 and TRBJ2-7; D is undetermined. The germline V gene has CDR1 SGHTA and CDR2 FQGNSA. V was cut by 3 bases and J by 2 bases, with 5 bases left in between. The CDR3 contains 12 residues. CDR3 residues: CASSFRAYEQYF. The CDR3 DNA reads TGTGCCAGCAGCTTTAGAGCCTACGAGCAGTACTTC.

The V call is TRBV11-3, the J call TRBJ2-3; 8 bases are a match to TRBD2. Trimming removed 8 bases from V and 1 base from J; junction bases left unmatched: 14. There are 17 residues in the CDR3. Germline V gene data show CDR1 as SGHNT and CDR2 as YENEEA. The CDR3 sequence: CASSLTGGQRGTDTQYF. The DNA for the CDR3 is TGTGCCAGCTCCCTCACGGGGGGGCAGAGGGGCACAGATACGCAGTATTTT.

The gene calls are TRBV5-4 and TRBJ1-4; 7 positions match TRBD1. Looked up from germline, CDR1 is SGHNT and CDR2 is YYREEE (reference sequence). The CDR3 length is 16 residues. Unmatched junction bases numbered 13, after V lost 4 bases and J lost 7 bases. The CDR3 reads CASSTPTGNLSEKLFF. CDR3 sequence (DNA): TGTGCCAGCAGCACCCCGACAGGGAATCTTAGTGAAAAACTGTTTTTT.

V and J are TRBV28 and TRBJ2-2; D remains ambiguous. Trimming cost V 5 bases and J 0 bases, with 13 bases left between them. CDR1 and CDR2 from the germline V gene are MDHEN and SYDVKM. The CDR3 length is 16 residues. CDR3 nucleotides: TGTGCCAGCAGTCATGGAAGGGCGTCGAACACCGGGGAGCTGTTTTTT. The encoded protein is CASSHGRASNTGELFF.

CDR3 bases: TGCGCCAGCAGCCAAGATAGGAGCAATCAGCCCCAGCATTTT. This codes for CASSQDRSNQPQHF. V usage is TRBV4-3 and J usage is TRBJ1-5; D not resolved. Deletions cut 0 bases from V and 1 base from J, with 4 bases between. The V gene's germline CDR1 is LGHNA and CDR2 YSLEER. This CDR3 spans 14 amino acids.

The chain is built from TRBV6-5 and TRBJ2-7; D perhaps matches TRBD2 (5 bases). Trimming shortened V by 7 bases and J by 5 bases, and 15 bases separated the two germline ends. This CDR3 is 13 amino acids long. Germline V gene lookup returns CDR1 MNHEY and CDR2 SVGAGI. The CDR3 DNA reads TGTGCCAGCATTGCGGCGGGCTGGAACGAGCAGTACTTC. As protein: CASIAAGWNEQYF.

In its sample, this clone was seen once. The chain joins TRBV6-1 to TRBJ2-3; 10 nucleotides agree with TRBD1. This CDR3 has 16 amino acids. In germline, CDR1 is MNHNS, CDR2 SASEGT. V shed 4 bases, J shed 0 bases, and the junction held 4 bases outside the gene matches. DNA for the CDR3: TGTGCCAGCAGTGGACAGGGGGCTTCTAGCACAGATACGCAGTATTTT. Protein product: CASSGQGASSTDTQYF.

Only one count was recorded for this clone. The chain carries TRBV5-5 and TRBJ2-7, with 7 bases that match TRBD2. V was clipped by 2 bases and J by 1 base; unmatched bases: 3. This CDR3 is 14 amino acids long. The V gene's germline CDR1 is SGHKS and CDR2 YYEKEE (reference sequence). The CDR3 coding sequence is TGTGCCAGCAGCTTTACTAGCGTATCCTACGAGCAGTACTTC. Protein sequence: CASSFTSVSYEQYF.

The J gene is TRBJ2-2, the V gene TRBV7-3; D is undetermined. Between the trimmed V and J ends, which lost 0 bases and 5 bases, there was a span of 4 bases. This CDR3 comprises 13 residues. The germline V gene has CDR1 SGHTA and CDR2 FQGTGA. The CDR3 DNA reads TGTGCCAGCAGCTTAACCATGACCGGGGAGCTGTTTTTT. Protein product: CASSLTMTGELFF.

V is TRBV7-2 and J is TRBJ1-6; TRBD1 aligns across 7 bases. The trim removed 5 bases at V and 4 bases at J, leaving 2 bases unmatched. CDR3 length: 14 residues. Germline loops: CDR1 SGHTA, CDR2 FQGNSA. CDR3 in amino acids: CASSPGQYNSPLHF. The CDR3 region has the DNA TGTGCCAGCAGCCCGGGACAGTATAATTCACCCCTCCACTTT.

The chain combines TRBV3-1 (or the pseudogene TRBV3-2) with TRBJ2-7; D may be TRBD2 (6 bases). This CDR3 is 13 amino acids long. Germline CDR1 reads LGHDT; CDR2 reads YNNKEL (reference sequence). Trimming pared 4 bases from V and 7 bases from J, leaving 14 bases between. The CDR3 DNA reads TGTGCCAGCAGCCTCCTCTTGGGAGGTGAGCAGTACTTC. Protein product: CASSLLLGGEQYF.

This clone was picked up a small number of times. The rearrangement uses TRBV28 and TRBJ2-3; TRBD1 matches 7 bases. Germline CDR1 MDHEN, CDR2 SYDVKM. V shed 6 bases, J shed 1 base, and the junction held 19 bases outside the gene matches. The CDR3 runs 19 residues. The CDR3 region has the DNA TGTGCCAGCAGGGAACGGCAGCGAGACAGGGAACCGGGCACAGATACGCAGTATTTT. This gives the protein CASRERQRDREPGTDTQYF.

This rearrangement joins TRBV3-1 (or the pseudogene TRBV3-2) to TRBJ1-6, with D hard to call. Germline assignment: CDR1 LGHDT and CDR2 YNNKEL (reference sequence). The V gene lost 1 base and the J gene lost 6 bases, with 16 bases spanning the gap. There are 17 residues in the CDR3. CDR3: CASSQVFRGYRNSPLHF. CDR3 nucleotide sequence: TGTGCCAGCAGCCAAGTGTTTCGAGGGTACCGTAATTCACCCCTCCACTTT.

The V call is TRBV5-1, the J call TRBJ2-7, with D unresolved. CDR3 length: 12 residues. Trimming pared 2 bases from V and 5 bases from J, leaving 8 bases between. Germline CDR1 is SGHRS and CDR2 is YFSETQ. CDR3: CASSLLSNEQYF. In DNA form, the CDR3 reads TGCGCCAGCAGCTTACTTTCCAACGAGCAGTACTTC.

The genes are TRBV28 and TRBJ1-2, with TRBD1 matching over 9 bases. Germline-derived CDR1 and CDR2 are MDHEN and SYDVKM. This CDR3 has 14 residues. Trimming at V came to 7 bases and at J to 11 bases, leaving 14 bases not matched to a gene. Written as DNA, the CDR3 is TGTGCCAGCATCACCTTGGGGACAGGGATGGAATACACCTTC. It translates to CASITLGTGMEYTF.

In this sample, this clone turned up once. The V call is TRBV28, the J call TRBJ1-2; 9 bases are a match to TRBD1. The J segment lost 3 bases and the V segment lost 6 bases, leaving 8 bases of the junction unmatched. From germline, CDR1 is MDHEN and CDR2 SYDVKM. CDR3 length equals 15 residues. The CDR3, as DNA: TGTGCCAGCAGCCCCCGGGACAGGGTAGACTATGGCTACACCTTC. Translated: CASSPRDRVDYGYTF.